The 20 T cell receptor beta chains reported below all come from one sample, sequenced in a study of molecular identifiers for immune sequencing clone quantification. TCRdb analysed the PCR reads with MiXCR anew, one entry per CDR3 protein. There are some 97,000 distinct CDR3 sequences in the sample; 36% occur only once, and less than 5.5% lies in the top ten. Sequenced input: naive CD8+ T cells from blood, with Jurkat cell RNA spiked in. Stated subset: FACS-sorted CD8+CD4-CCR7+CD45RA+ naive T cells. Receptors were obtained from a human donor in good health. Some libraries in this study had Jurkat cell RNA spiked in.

This CDR3 reads CASRTGLVFGTDTQYF. The CDR3 DNA reads as TGTGCCAGCAGAACAGGACTAGTTTTTGGCACAGATACGCAGTATTTT. This chain connects TRBV28 to TRBJ2-3; 7 bases are shared with TRBD2. Trimming at V came to 6 bases and at J to 1 base, leaving 10 bases not matched to a gene. The CDR3 is made up of 16 amino acids. In germline, CDR1 is MDHEN, CDR2 SYDVKM. Full variable domain (remainder filled in from reference TRBV28 and TRBJ2-3): DVKVTQSSRYLVKRTGEKVFLECVQDMDHENMFWYRQDPGLGLRLIYFSYDVKMKEKGDIPEGYSVSREKKERFSLILESASTNQTSMYLCASRTGLVFGTDTQYFGPGTRLTVL.

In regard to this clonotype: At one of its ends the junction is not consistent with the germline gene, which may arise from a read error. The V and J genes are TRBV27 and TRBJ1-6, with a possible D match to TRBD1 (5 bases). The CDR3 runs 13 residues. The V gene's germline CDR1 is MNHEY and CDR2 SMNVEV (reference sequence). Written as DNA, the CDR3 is TGTGCCAGCACCTCCCGAGGGGATACGCCCCACCACTTT. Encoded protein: CASTSRGDTPHHF.

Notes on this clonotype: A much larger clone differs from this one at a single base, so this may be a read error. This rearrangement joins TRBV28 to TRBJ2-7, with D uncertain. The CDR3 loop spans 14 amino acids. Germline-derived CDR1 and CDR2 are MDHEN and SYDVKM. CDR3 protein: CASSHPVRSYELYF. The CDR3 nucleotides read TGTGCCAGCAGTCACCCGGTCAGATCCTACGAGCTGTACTTC.

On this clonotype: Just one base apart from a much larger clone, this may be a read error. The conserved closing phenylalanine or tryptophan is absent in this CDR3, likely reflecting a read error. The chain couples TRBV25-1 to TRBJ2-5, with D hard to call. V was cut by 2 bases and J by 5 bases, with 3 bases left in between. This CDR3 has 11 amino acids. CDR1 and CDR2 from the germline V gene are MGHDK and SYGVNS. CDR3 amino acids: CASSEMETQYI. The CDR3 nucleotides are TGTGCCAGCAGTGAAATGGAGACCCAGTACATC.

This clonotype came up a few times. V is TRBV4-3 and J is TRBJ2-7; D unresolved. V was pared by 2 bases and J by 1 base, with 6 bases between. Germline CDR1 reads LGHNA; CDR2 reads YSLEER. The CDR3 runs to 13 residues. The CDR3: CASSQHRSYEQYF. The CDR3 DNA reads TGCGCCAGCAGCCAACACAGATCCTACGAGCAGTACTTC.

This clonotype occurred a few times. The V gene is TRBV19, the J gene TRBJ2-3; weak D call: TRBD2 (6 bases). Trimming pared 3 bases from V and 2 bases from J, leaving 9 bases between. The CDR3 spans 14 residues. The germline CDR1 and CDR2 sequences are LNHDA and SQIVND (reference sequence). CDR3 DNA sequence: TGTGCCAGTAGTATGGGGGGAAACACAGATACGCAGTATTTT. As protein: CASSMGGNTDTQYF.

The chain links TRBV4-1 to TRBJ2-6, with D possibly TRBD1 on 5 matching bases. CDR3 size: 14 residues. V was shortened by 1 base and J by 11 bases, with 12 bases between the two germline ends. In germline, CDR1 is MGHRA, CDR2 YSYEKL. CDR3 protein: CASSQGQIRDVLTF. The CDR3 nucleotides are TGCGCCAGCAGCCAAGGACAGATCCGGGACGTCCTGACTTTC.

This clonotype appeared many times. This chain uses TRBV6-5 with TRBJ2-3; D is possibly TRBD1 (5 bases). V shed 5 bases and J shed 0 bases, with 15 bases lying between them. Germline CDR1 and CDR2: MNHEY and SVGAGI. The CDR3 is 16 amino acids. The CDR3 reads CASSTSTDSSTDTQYF. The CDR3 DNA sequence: TGTGCCAGCAGTACCTCGACAGATTCTAGCACAGATACGCAGTATTTT.

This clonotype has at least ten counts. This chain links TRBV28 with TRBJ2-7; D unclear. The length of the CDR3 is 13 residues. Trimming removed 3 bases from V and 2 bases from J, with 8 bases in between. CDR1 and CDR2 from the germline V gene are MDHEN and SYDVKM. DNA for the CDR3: TGTGCCAGCAGTTTCCTGGATACCTACGAGCAGTACTTC. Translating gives CASSFLDTYEQYF.

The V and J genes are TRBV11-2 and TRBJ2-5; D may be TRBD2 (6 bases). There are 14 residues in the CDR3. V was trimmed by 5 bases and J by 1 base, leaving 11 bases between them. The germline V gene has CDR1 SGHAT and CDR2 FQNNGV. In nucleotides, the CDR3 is TGTGCCAGCAGCAGTTGGACTACCCAAGAGACCCAGTACTTC. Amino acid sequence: CASSSWTTQETQYF.

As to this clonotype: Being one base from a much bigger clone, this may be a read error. CDR3 nucleotides: TGTGCCAGCAGCTTAGAGGGGTGGCAAGTGACCCAGTACTTC. Encoded protein: CASSLEGWQVTQYF. The chain couples TRBV5-3 to TRBJ2-5, with D perhaps assigned TRBD1 or TRBD2 (5 bases each). TRBV5-3 is identified as an open reading frame with a role that is uncertain. The CDR3 covers 14 residues.

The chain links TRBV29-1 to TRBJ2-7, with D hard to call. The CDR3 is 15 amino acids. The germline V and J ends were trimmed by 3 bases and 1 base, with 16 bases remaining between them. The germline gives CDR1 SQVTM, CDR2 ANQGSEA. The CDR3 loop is CSVEVTAHSSYEQYF. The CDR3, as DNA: TGCAGCGTTGAGGTCACAGCGCACTCATCCTACGAGCAGTACTTC.

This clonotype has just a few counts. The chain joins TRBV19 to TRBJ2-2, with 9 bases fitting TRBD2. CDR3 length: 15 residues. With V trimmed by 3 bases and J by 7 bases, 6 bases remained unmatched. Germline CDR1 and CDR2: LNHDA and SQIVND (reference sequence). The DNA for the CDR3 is TGTGCCAGTAGTATGGCGGGAGGGCCTCACGGGGAGCTGTTTTTT. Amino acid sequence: CASSMAGGPHGELFF.

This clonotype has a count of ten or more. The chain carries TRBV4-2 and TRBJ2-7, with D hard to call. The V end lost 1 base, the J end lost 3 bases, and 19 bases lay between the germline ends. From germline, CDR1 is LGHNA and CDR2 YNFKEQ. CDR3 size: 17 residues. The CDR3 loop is CASSQVLSIGGGYEQYF. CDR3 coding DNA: TGTGCCAGCAGCCAAGTCCTCAGTATAGGCGGCGGCTACGAGCAGTACTTC.

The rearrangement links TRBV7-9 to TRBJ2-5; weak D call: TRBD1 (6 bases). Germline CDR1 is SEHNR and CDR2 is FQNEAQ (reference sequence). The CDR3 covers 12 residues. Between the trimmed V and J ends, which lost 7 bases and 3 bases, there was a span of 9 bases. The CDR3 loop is CASNYREETQYF. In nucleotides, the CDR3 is TGTGCCAGCAACTACAGGGAAGAGACCCAGTACTTC.

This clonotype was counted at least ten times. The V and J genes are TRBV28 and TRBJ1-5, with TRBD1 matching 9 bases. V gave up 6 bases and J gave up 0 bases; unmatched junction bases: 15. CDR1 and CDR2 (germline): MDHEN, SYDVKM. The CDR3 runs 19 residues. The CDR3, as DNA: TGTGCCAGCAGACAATTTTGGGGGGACAGGGAAAATAGCAATCAGCCCCAGCATTTT. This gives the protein CASRQFWGDRENSNQPQHF. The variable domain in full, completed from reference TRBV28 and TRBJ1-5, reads DVKVTQSSRYLVKRTGEKVFLECVQDMDHENMFWYRQDPGLGLRLIYFSYDVKMKEKGDIPEGYSVSREKKERFSLILESASTNQTSMYLCASRQFWGDRENSNQPQHFGDGTRLSIL.

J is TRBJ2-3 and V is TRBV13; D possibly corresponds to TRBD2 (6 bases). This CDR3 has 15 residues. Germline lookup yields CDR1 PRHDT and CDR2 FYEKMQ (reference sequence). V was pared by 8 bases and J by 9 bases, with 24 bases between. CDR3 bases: TGTGCCAGCTGCGGGATAAGCGACGGACCCAAAACGCAGTATTTT. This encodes CASCGISDGPKTQYF.

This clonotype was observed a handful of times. In nucleotides, the CDR3 is TGTGCCAGCAGTGTGGACAGATACTCTGGGGCCAACGTCCTGACTTTC. The encoded protein is CASSVDRYSGANVLTF. The chain combines TRBV9 with TRBJ2-6, with TRBD1 as a possible D gene (6 bases). Germline V lookup: CDR1 SGDLS, CDR2 YYNGEE. The V gene lost 5 bases and the J gene lost 0 bases, with 12 bases spanning the gap. There are 16 residues in the CDR3.

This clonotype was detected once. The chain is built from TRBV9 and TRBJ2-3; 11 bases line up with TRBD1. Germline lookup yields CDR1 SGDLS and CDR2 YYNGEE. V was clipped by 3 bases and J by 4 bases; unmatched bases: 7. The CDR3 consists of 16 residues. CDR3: CASSGLGTGGPDTQYF. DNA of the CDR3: TGTGCCAGCAGCGGCCTCGGGACAGGGGGGCCAGATACGCAGTATTTT.

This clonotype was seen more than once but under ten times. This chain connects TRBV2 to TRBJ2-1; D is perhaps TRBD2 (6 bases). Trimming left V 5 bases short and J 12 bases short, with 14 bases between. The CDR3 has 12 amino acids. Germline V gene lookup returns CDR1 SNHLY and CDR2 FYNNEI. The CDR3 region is CASSLGTFGQFF. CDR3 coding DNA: TGTGCCAGCAGTCTAGGGACTTTTGGGCAGTTCTTC.